Listed here is a single T cell receptor (beta chain). What this receptor recognizes is not known. Qualities for individual bases were not recorded, and no much larger clone is one base off. This sample was included in a study of T cell changes during pregnancy in multiple sclerosis (dated by TCRdb to 2018 to 2020). About the investigation overall: In women with multiple sclerosis, the researchers looked at how the T cell repertoire shifted as pregnancy progressed.

Library prep was done by the immunoSEQ multiplex PCR assay. The table was pulled from immuneACCESS by TCRdb, which kept in-frame rearrangements only. Such tables lose some clones; where checked, under half of the loss comes from unresolved V genes, and the rest has no known cause. The sample table contains tens of thousands of clones; only one count was recorded for approximately 94% of them. The top ten hold roughly 0.4% of the sample. According to the germline V gene, CDR1 reads SNHLY and CDR2 reads FYNNEI. V loses 10 bases at its end and J loses 1 base; junction bases beyond the gene matches: 6. Taken from cysteine to phenylalanine, the CDR3 has 13 residues. Only the CDR3 DNA stays, 39 bases, in frame from base 1.

This TCR was sampled from a female donor with multiple sclerosis, enrolled in a pregnancy study. Sequenced here: CD4+ T cells from peripheral blood mononuclear cells, sampled in the second trimester of pregnancy. The sequence is built from TRBV2 and TRBJ2-5; TRBD2 lines up with 7 middle nucleotides. The CDR3 region reads CATSGGIQETQYF. The DNA reads as follows: TGTGCCACCTCCGGGGGGATCCAAGAGACCCAGTACTTC.